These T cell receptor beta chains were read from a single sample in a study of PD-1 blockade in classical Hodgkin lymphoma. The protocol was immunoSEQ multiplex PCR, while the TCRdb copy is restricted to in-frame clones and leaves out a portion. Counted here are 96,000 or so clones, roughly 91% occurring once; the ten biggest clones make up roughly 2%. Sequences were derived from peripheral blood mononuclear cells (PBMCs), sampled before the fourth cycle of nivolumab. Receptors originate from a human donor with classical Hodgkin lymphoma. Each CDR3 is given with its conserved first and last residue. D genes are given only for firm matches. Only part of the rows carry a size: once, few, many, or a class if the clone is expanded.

CASRGSGSYQPQHF | TGTGCCAGCAGGGGATCTGGGTCCTATCAGCCCCAGCATTTT | TRBV6-1 | - | - | TRBJ1-5
CASSLSGTVYEQYF | TGTGCCAGCAGCTTATCCGGGACAGTCTACGAGCAGTACTTC | TRBV7-2 | TRBD1 | - | TRBJ2-7
CASRGWGKEYGYTF | TGTGCCAGCAGGGGGTGGGGAAAGGAGTATGGCTACACCTTC | TRBV28 | - | - | TRBJ1-2
CASSFISSDQPQHF | TGTGCCAGCAGTTTTATTAGTTCTGATCAGCCCCAGCATTTT | TRBV28 | - | - | TRBJ1-5
CAWSVLSTAPYGYTF | TGTGCCTGGAGTGTACTTTCGACGGCCCCCTATGGCTACACCTTC | TRBV30 | - | - | TRBJ1-2
CASSQGVGSYEQYF | TGCGCCAGCAGCCAAGGGGTGGGCTCCTACGAGCAGTACTTC | TRBV4-1 | - | - | TRBJ2-7
CASRSSRGGWNQPQHF | TGTGCCAGTAGGTCCTCAAGGGGGGGCTGGAATCAGCCCCAGCATTTT | TRBV19 | - | - | TRBJ1-5
CASSATGDTEAFF | TGTGCCAGCAGTGCGACAGGGGACACTGAAGCTTTCTTT | TRBV6-4 | TRBD1 | - | TRBJ1-1
CASSQGRQPANTEAFF | TGCGCCAGCAGCCAAGGAAGACAACCCGCGAATACTGAAGCTTTCTTT | TRBV4-1 | - | - | TRBJ1-1
CASSVSSGSDYEQYF | TGTGCCAGCAGCGTGAGTAGCGGGAGCGACTACGAGCAGTACTTC | TRBV9 | TRBD2 | - | TRBJ2-7
CASSVLRGPEAFF | TGTGCCAGCAGCGTATTGAGGGGCCCTGAAGCTTTCTTT | TRBV9 | - | - | TRBJ1-1
CASSQDRRGNQPQHF | TGTGCCAGCAGCCAAGATCGGAGGGGAAATCAGCCCCAGCATTTT | TRBV4-2 | - | once | TRBJ1-5
CASSGHRLDKFF | TGTGCCAGCAGTGGTCACAGGTTGGATAAGTTCTTC | TRBV6-1 | - | - | TRBJ2-1
CASRRGYLHTDTQYF | TGTGCCAGCAGAAGGGGGTACCTCCACACAGATACGCAGTATTTT | TRBV14 | - | - | TRBJ2-3
CASSLDRGTYNEQFF | TGTGCCAGCAGCCTTGACAGGGGAACCTACAATGAGCAGTTCTTC | TRBV27 | TRBD1 | - | TRBJ2-1
CASSEDGVGAGNTGELFF | TGTGCCAGCAGCGAGGATGGGGTGGGAGCGGGAAACACCGGGGAGCTGTTTTTT | TRBV2 | TRBD2 | - | TRBJ2-2
CATSSSSNTEAFF | TGTGCCACCAGCAGCTCGAGTAACACTGAAGCTTTCTTT | TRBV15 | - | once | TRBJ1-1
CASSLTSGSYEQYF | TGTGCCAGCAGTCTTACGAGCGGGAGCTACGAGCAGTACTTC | TRBV14 | TRBD2 | - | TRBJ2-7
CAIRGLALGELFF | TGTGCCATCAGAGGACTAGCCCTCGGGGAGCTGTTTTTT | TRBV10-3 | TRBD2 | - | TRBJ2-2
CASSLGTIPDTQYF | TGTGCCAGCAGCCTTGGGACTATCCCCGATACGCAGTATTTT | TRBV11-3 | TRBD2 | - | TRBJ2-3
CASSFGFGGDQPQHF | TGTGCCAGCAGCTTTGGTTTCGGGGGCGATCAGCCCCAGCATTTT | TRBV5-5 | - | once | TRBJ1-5
CASSQEEGGEQFF | TGTGCCAGCAGCCAAGAGGAGGGCGGTGAGCAGTTCTTC | TRBV4-2 | - | - | TRBJ2-1
CASSLNVGLGNTGELFF | TGTGCCAGCTCACTGAATGTGGGTTTGGGTAACACCGGGGAGCTGTTTTTT | TRBV18 | - | - | TRBJ2-2
CASRQPGQGWTGELFF | TGTGCCAGCAGACAGCCGGGACAGGGTTGGACCGGGGAGCTGTTTTTT | TRBV11-2 | TRBD1 | - | TRBJ2-2
CSVASKIGLAVYEQYF | TGCAGCGTTGCATCTAAGATTGGACTAGCGGTCTACGAGCAGTACTTC | TRBV29-1 | TRBD2 | - | TRBJ2-7
CASSLGAGGRSYNEQFF | TGCGCCAGCAGCTTGGGGGCTGGCGGGAGAAGTTACAATGAGCAGTTCTTC | TRBV5-1 | TRBD2 | - | TRBJ2-1
CASSLGMEQYF | TGTGCCAGCAGTTTGGGGATGGAGCAGTACTTC | TRBV27 | - | once | TRBJ2-7
CASSQGFYEQYF | TGCGCCAGCAGCCAGGGGTTCTACGAGCAGTACTTC | TRBV10-2 | - | - | TRBJ2-7
CASSVVRGGQETQYF | TGTGCCAGCAGCGTAGTGCGCGGGGGCCAAGAGACCCAGTACTTC | TRBV9 | TRBD2 | - | TRBJ2-5
CASSLGPEQFF | TGCGCCAGCAGCTTGGGCCCTGAGCAGTTCTTC | TRBV5-1 | - | - | TRBJ2-1
CASSFTGNHEQYF | TGTGCCAGCAGCTTCACAGGGAACCACGAGCAGTACTTC | TRBV28 | - | - | TRBJ2-7
CASSLLAGSTDTQYF | TGTGCTAGCAGCCTGCTAGCGGGGAGCACAGATACGCAGTATTTT | TRBV7-7 | TRBD2 | - | TRBJ2-3
CASHTRAGFTGELFF | TGTGCCAGCCATACGAGGGCGGGGTTCACCGGGGAGCTGTTTTTT | TRBV27 | - | - | TRBJ2-2
CASSLGPVNTEAFF | TGTGCCAGCAGTTTGGGCCCCGTAAACACTGAAGCTTTCTTT | TRBV28 | - | - | TRBJ1-1
CASSEELGEKLFF | TGCGCCAGCAGTGAGGAACTCGGGGAAAAACTGTTTTTT | TRBV10-2 | - | few | TRBJ1-4
CSVMTDTEAFF | TGCAGCGTGATGACAGACACTGAAGCTTTCTTT | TRBV29-1 | - | - | TRBJ1-1
CASSGSPVAGPYNEQFF | TGTGCCAGCAGTGGCAGTCCCGTAGCGGGGCCCTACAATGAGCAGTTCTTC | TRBV28 | TRBD2 | - | TRBJ2-1
CASSIVGLLGIQYF | TGTGCCAGTAGTATCGTGGGCTTGTTGGGCATTCAGTACTTC | TRBV19 | - | once | TRBJ2-4
CASSRTSGSYEQYF | TGTGCCAGCAGTCGGACTAGCGGGAGCTACGAGCAGTACTTC | TRBV27 | TRBD2 | few | TRBJ2-7
CASNRNYGYTF | TGTGCCAGTAACCGGAACTATGGCTACACCTTC | TRBV19 | - | - | TRBJ1-2
CASSQGTDKAFF | TGTGCCAGCAGCCAAGGGACAGATAAAGCTTTCTTT | TRBV7-9 | TRBD1 | few | TRBJ1-1
CASRTRSLSGNTIYF | TGTGCCAGCAGGACCCGATCCCTCTCTGGAAACACCATATATTTT | TRBV2 | - | - | TRBJ1-3
CASSKVVGEQYF | TGTGCCAGCAGTAAAGTCGTTGGCGAGCAGTACTTC | TRBV27 | - | - | TRBJ2-7
CASSEVRGLGVEKLFF | TGTGCCAGCAGTGAAGTCAGGGGCCTAGGAGTTGAAAAACTGTTTTTT | TRBV6-1 | - | - | TRBJ1-4
CAWSEGLTHYGYTF | TGTGCCTGGAGTGAGGGACTCACGCACTATGGCTACACCTTC | TRBV30 | - | few | TRBJ1-2
CATSRAGVLGQETQYF | TGTGCCACCAGCAGAGCAGGGGTCCTTGGGCAAGAGACCCAGTACTTC | TRBV15 | - | - | TRBJ2-5
CASTRRSGTYEQYF | TGTGCCAGTACCAGGAGGAGCGGGACCTACGAGCAGTACTTC | TRBV19 | TRBD2 | - | TRBJ2-7
CSVERTSGPYNEQFF | TGCAGCGTGGAGAGGACTAGCGGGCCGTACAATGAGCAGTTCTTC | TRBV29-1 | TRBD2 | - | TRBJ2-1